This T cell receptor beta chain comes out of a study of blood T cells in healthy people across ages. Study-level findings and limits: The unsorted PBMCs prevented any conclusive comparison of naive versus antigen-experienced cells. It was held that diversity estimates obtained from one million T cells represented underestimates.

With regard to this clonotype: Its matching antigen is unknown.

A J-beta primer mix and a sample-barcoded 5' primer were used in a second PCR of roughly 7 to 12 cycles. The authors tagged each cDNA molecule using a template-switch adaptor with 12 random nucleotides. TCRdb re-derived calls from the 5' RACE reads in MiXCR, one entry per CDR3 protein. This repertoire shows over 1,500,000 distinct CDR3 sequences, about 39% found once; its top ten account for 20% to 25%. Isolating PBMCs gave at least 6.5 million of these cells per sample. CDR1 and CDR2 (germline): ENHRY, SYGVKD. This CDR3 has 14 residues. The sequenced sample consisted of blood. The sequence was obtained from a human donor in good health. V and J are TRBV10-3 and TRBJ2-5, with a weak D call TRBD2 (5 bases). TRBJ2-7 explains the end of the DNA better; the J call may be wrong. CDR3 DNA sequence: TGTGCCATCAGTCGGACTCTCGGGGAAGTCGAGCAGTACTTC. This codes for CAISRTLGEVEQYF.